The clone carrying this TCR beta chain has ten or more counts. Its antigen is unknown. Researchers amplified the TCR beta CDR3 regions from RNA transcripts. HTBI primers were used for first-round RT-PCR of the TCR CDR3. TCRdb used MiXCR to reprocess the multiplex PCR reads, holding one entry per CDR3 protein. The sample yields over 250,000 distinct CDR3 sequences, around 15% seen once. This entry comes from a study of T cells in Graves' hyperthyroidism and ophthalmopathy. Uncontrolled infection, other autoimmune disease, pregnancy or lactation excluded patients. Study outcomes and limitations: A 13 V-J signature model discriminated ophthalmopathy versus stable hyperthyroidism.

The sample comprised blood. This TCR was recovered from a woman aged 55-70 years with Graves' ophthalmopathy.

For the CDR3, the DNA is TGCGCCAGCAGCCAAGGCCTCGGAGGGGCGGGAGAGACCCAGTACTTC. Protein product: CASSQGLGGAGETQYF. The genes are TRBV4-3 and TRBJ2-5; TRBD2 is a possible D gene (6 bases). The CDR3 runs to 16 residues. Germline CDR1 LGHNA, CDR2 YSLEER. V was shortened by 1 base and J by 4 bases, with 16 bases between the two germline ends.